Sequencing of this T cell receptor (beta chain) was carried out in a study of cytomegalovirus exposure and HLA in healthy donors. Study background: Among the approximately 400 genotyped donors, around 81% were placed in the Caucasian-associated ancestry cluster.

Overall study results and limits: Association with HLA alleles at 0.05 false discovery rate was found for approximately 18,000 TCR beta sequences in a later analysis. It is likely that the observed cluster of highly shared sequence variants was a sequencing artifact. One variant, a missense change in DCLRE1C, was linked in a later analysis to TCR beta V- and J-gene trimming.

The CDR3 has 11 amino acids. The germline gives CDR1 MDHEN, CDR2 SYDVKM. V was clipped by 8 bases and J by 3 bases, with 7 bases between them. PCR used 60 Vbeta primers and 13 Jbeta primers. Produced via immunoSEQ multiplex PCR; TCRdb's table is partial and in-frame only. Of some 100,000 clones in the sample, 84% are singletons; the top ten hold less than 1.5%. On this clone itself: Its target is unknown.

This chain connects TRBV28 to TRBJ1-2; D gene ambiguous. Sequencing was performed on PBMCs. This sequence originates from a woman aged 18-30 years in good health and CMV-seronegative. CDR3 loop: CASRNYYGYTF. As DNA, the CDR3 is TGTGCCAGCCGAAACTACTATGGCTACACCTTC.